This T cell receptor beta chain was found in a study of Ad26.COV2.S vaccination and SARS-CoV-2 variants. Background on the study: In the study, Ad26.COV2.S was injected intramuscularly once, or twice 56 days apart.

Concerning this clone: Its antigen is not known.

The germline CDR1 and CDR2 sequences are MNHEY and SVGAGI. The J segment lost 6 bases and the V segment lost 5 bases, leaving 9 bases of the junction unmatched. The CDR3 loop spans 15 amino acids. Noted treatment: 19 received Ad26.COV2.S at low or high dose, single or two shots; a few received placebo; per-sample allocation not given. Day 63 following the first vaccine or placebo injection was when the samples were taken. Some clones are missing from TCRdb's copy, which holds only in-frame ones; the method was immunoSEQ multiplex PCR. The table includes hundreds of thousands of clones, 89% detected once. Study-wide results and caveats: Vaccine and placebo recipients had similar non-spike TCR breadth. It was vaccine recipients, not placebo recipients, who had the higher spike-specific TCR breadth.

The source of this sequence is a person aged 18-65 years who received the Ad26.COV2.S COVID-19 vaccine or a placebo. The sample was peripheral blood, taken in a trial of Ad26.COV2.S vaccine versus placebo. V gene TRBV6-5 combines with J gene TRBJ1-1, with 10 bases matching TRBD1. In DNA form, the CDR3 reads TGTGCCAGCAGTACCTCCGGGACAGGGGTGTCTGAAGCTTTCTTT. Translating gives CASSTSGTGVSEAFF.